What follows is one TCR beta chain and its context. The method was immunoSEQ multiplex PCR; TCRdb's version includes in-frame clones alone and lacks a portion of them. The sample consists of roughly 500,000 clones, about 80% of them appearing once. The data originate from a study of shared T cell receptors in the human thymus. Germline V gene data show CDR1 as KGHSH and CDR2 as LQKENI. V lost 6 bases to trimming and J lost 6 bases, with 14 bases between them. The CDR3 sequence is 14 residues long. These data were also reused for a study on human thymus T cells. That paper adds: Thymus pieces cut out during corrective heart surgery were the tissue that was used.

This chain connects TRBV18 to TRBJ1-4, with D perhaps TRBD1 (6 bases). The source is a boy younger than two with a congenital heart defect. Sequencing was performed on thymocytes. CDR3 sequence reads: CASSPGRGDEKLFF. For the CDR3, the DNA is TGTGCCAGCTCCCCCGGCAGGGGAGATGAAAAACTGTTTTTT. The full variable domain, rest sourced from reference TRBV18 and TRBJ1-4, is NAGVMQNPRHLVRRRGQEARLRCSPMKGHSHVYWYRQLPEEGLKFMVYLQKENIIDESGMPKERFSAEFPKEGPSILRIQQVVRGDSAAYFCASSPGRGDEKLFFGSGTQLSVL.